The 24 T cell receptor beta chains reported below all come from one sample, sequenced in a study of regulatory T cells in long-lasting Graves disease. The time point was: newly diagnosed GD, antithyroid drugs for less than 3 months. Scientists built the TCR library using RNA that was extracted from PBMCs. Sequencing libraries for TCR beta were prepared with iRepertoire HTBI primers and Arm-PCR of CDR3 regions. TCRdb fed the multiplex PCR reads into MiXCR, producing one record per CDR3 protein. The sample includes fewer than 450,000 distinct CDR3 sequences, about 15% of them seen just once. These data were also reused for a study on T cells in Graves' hyperthyroidism and ophthalmopathy.

This specimen was peripheral blood mononuclear cells (PBMCs), taken at new diagnosis, from a patient treated with antithyroid drugs. The receptors come from a woman in her thirties or forties with Graves disease.

This rearrangement joins TRBV4-1 to TRBJ2-1; D may be TRBD1 (5 bases). The CDR3 totals 15 residues. Trimming removed 4 bases at V and 1 base at J, with 11 bases between. The germline V gene has CDR1 MGHRA and CDR2 YSYEKL. The DNA of the CDR3 is TGCGCCAGCAGCCTGACAGACCTGTCCTACAATGAGCAGTTCTTC. Translating it yields CASSLTDLSYNEQFF.

This clonotype occurred a few times. The genes are TRBV12-3 or TRBV12-4 and TRBJ2-5; TRBD2 matches at 8 bases. V lost 0 bases to trimming and J lost 5 bases; unmatched junction nucleotides: 5. There are 15 residues in the CDR3. As DNA, the CDR3 is TGTGCCAGCAGTTTAGCCGCTAGCGGGTATGAGACCCAGTACTTC. This sequence encodes CASSLAASGYETQYF.

This clonotype was seen a handful of times. This rearrangement joins TRBV6-9 to TRBJ2-1, with TRBD1 as a possible D gene (5 bases). The CDR3 has 16 residues. The germline CDR1 and CDR2 sequences are MNHGY and SVAAGI. Deletions cut 3 bases from V and 2 bases from J, with 14 bases between. CDR3 nucleotide sequence: TGTGCCAGCAGTTACGCACCCTCGGACACCTACAATGAGCAGTTCTTC. Translation gives CASSYAPSDTYNEQFF.

This clonotype was picked up many times. CDR3 DNA sequence: TGTGCCAGCAGCTTCCGAAGGGACACTGAAGCTTTCTTT. Translation gives CASSFRRDTEAFF. This chain links TRBV12-3 or TRBV12-4 with TRBJ1-1; unclear D gene. The V gene lost 6 bases and the J gene lost 3 bases, with 11 bases spanning the gap. The CDR3 has 13 residues.

The sample holds a few counts of this clonotype. This chain joins TRBV9 and TRBJ2-3, with D possibly being TRBD1 (6 bases). V was clipped by 4 bases and J by 0 bases, with 21 bases between them. The CDR3 totals 18 residues. CDR1 is SGDLS, CDR2 YYNGEE, per germline. Here the CDR3 DNA reads TGTGCCAGCAGCACCCAAACACCCGGACAGATTAGCACAGATACGCAGTATTTT. This sequence encodes CASSTQTPGQISTDTQYF.

This clonotype was seen many times. CDR3 in DNA: TGTGCCAGCAGTATCACAGGGTTGAACACCATATATTTT. Amino acid sequence: CASSITGLNTIYF. The V call is TRBV12-3 or TRBV12-4, the J call TRBJ1-3, with D tentatively TRBD1 (6 bases). There are 13 residues in the CDR3. V was pared by 5 bases and J by 7 bases, with 12 bases between.

V usage is TRBV7-3 and J usage is TRBJ2-2, with 8 bases identical to TRBD2. The CDR3 totals 16 residues. CDR1 and CDR2 from the germline V gene are SGHTA and FQGTGA. Losses at the gene ends were 2 bases for V and 1 base for J; bases not matched to a gene: 3. Written as DNA, the CDR3 is TGTGCCAGCAGCTTATTCGGGAGGGGGAACACCGGGGAGCTGTTTTTT. It codes for CASSLFGRGNTGELFF. Filled out from reference TRBV7-3 and TRBJ2-2, the complete variable domain reads GAGVSQTPSNKVTEKGKYVELRCDPISGHTALYWYRQSLGQGPEFLIYFQGTGAADDSGLPNDRFFAVRPEGSVSTLKIQRTERGDSAVYLCASSLFGRGNTGELFFGEGSRLTVL.

This clonotype was observed at least ten times. This chain connects TRBV7-3 to TRBJ2-3, with TRBD2 matching over 9 bases. The CDR3 has 19 amino acids. V trimming: 6 bases; J trimming: 2 bases; junction bases outside the gene matches: 18. Germline CDR1 SGHTA, CDR2 FQGTGA. CDR3 in DNA: TGTGCCAGCAGTAGAGGGTCCCCCCGTAGCGGGAGCACCACAGATACGCAGTATTTT. It encodes CASSRGSPRSGSTTDTQYF. Variable domain in full (rest from reference TRBV7-3 and TRBJ2-3): GAGVSQTPSNKVTEKGKYVELRCDPISGHTALYWYRQSLGQGPEFLIYFQGTGAADDSGLPNDRFFAVRPEGSVSTLKIQRTERGDSAVYLCASSRGSPRSGSTTDTQYFGPGTRLTVL.

The V and J genes are TRBV11-2 and TRBJ2-7, with D maybe TRBD1 (5 bases). The germline V and J ends were trimmed by 3 bases and 12 bases, with 18 bases remaining between them. CDR1 is SGHAT, CDR2 FQNNGV, per germline. The length of the CDR3 is 13 residues. Here the CDR3 reads CASSLGRGGVWYF. In DNA, the CDR3 is TGTGCCAGCAGCTTGGGGCGAGGTGGGGTATGGTACTTC.

Turning to this clonotype: A much larger clone lies a single base off, so this may be a read error. Because the CDR3 is missing its conserved closing phenylalanine or tryptophan, this is likely a read error. The genes are TRBV2 and TRBJ2-3, with 10 nucleotides matching TRBD2. Per the germline V gene, CDR1 is SNHLY and CDR2 is FYNNEI. The CDR3 totals 13 residues. Trimming removed 8 bases from V and 6 bases from J; junction bases left unmatched: 5. The CDR3 DNA reads as TGTGCCAGCCAGCGGGAGGGCGGGGATACGCAGTATTCT. It codes for CASQREGGDTQYS.

This clonotype was seen ten or more times. V usage is TRBV6-5 and J usage is TRBJ2-5; 7 bases map to TRBD1. Trimming removed 4 bases from V and 1 base from J; junction bases left unmatched: 9. Germline V lookup: CDR1 MNHEY, CDR2 SVGAGI. This CDR3 comprises 16 residues. The CDR3 protein is CASSSGDRAPQETQYF. Here the CDR3 DNA reads TGTGCCAGCAGTTCCGGAGACAGGGCCCCCCAAGAGACCCAGTACTTC.

This clonotype came up a few times. CDR3 amino acids: CSAEIGTGGNTIYF. In DNA, the CDR3 is TGCAGTGCTGAGATAGGGACAGGCGGAAACACCATATATTTT. The J gene is TRBJ1-3, the V gene TRBV20-1; 8 bases match TRBD1. Looked up from germline, CDR1 is DFQATT and CDR2 is SNEGSKA (reference sequence). There are 14 residues in the CDR3. With 5 bases clipped from V and 4 bases from J, the junction kept 7 bases outside the gene matches.

J is TRBJ2-2 and V is TRBV19, with 7 nucleotides matching TRBD2. The CDR3 is made up of 13 amino acids. Looked up from germline, CDR1 is LNHDA and CDR2 is SQIVND (reference sequence). The junction had 0 bases not matched to a gene; V was cut back by 7 bases and J by 1 base. CDR3 bases: TGTGCCAGTAAGCGGGAGAACACCGGGGAGCTGTTTTTT. Its protein is CASKRENTGELFF.

On this clonotype: Given a much more abundant clone one base away, this may be a read error. V is TRBV10-3 and J is TRBJ2-7; TRBD1 matches 8 bases. CDR3 length: 15 residues. After removal of 6 bases from V and 9 bases from J, the junction contained 16 bases not matched to a gene. Germline assignment: CDR1 ENHRY and CDR2 SYGVKD. In DNA, the CDR3 is TGTGCCATCAGGGACGGAGGACAGGGAGTCAACGGGCAGTACTTC. It specifies CAIRDGGQGVNGQYF.

At least ten counts were recorded for this clonotype. The V call is TRBV20-1, the J call TRBJ2-1; 9 positions match TRBD1. This CDR3 has 13 residues. Germline loops: CDR1 DFQATT, CDR2 SNEGSKA (reference sequence). Trimming removed 4 bases from V and 8 bases from J; junction bases left unmatched: 6. This CDR3 is CSANLQGADEQFF. The CDR3 bases are TGCAGTGCTAACCTACAGGGGGCCGATGAGCAGTTCTTC.

This clonotype was counted at least ten times. V and J are TRBV28 and TRBJ2-2; either TRBD1 or TRBD2 may supply D (6 bases each). Germline V gene data show CDR1 as MDHEN and CDR2 as SYDVKM. V was clipped by 5 bases and J by 8 bases, with 15 bases between them. The CDR3 has 14 amino acids. CDR3 DNA: TGTGCCAGCAGTAAACTAGGGGGGCCGGGGGAGCTGTTTTTT. It codes for CASSKLGGPGELFF.

This clonotype was counted at least ten times. This chain links TRBV15 with TRBJ2-3; 8 nucleotides match TRBD2. The CDR3 consists of 15 residues. Per germline, CDR1 LNHNV and CDR2 YYDKDF (reference sequence). The ends lost 8 bases at V and 0 bases at J; junction bases unmatched: 7. The CDR3 region has the DNA TGTGCCACCCACCGGGGGGGTTTTAGCACAGATACGCAGTATTTT. It specifies CATHRGGFSTDTQYF.

Ten or more counts support this clonotype. The V and J genes are TRBV7-3 and TRBJ2-3; 7 nucleotides align to TRBD1. This CDR3 is 18 amino acids long. V lost 3 bases, J lost 3 bases, and 15 bases stayed unmatched. From germline, CDR1 is SGHTA and CDR2 FQGTGA. The CDR3 nucleotides read TGTGCCAGCAGCTTTACCGTTGCGACAGGGATGGTAACAGATACGCAGTATTTT. This sequence encodes CASSFTVATGMVTDTQYF.

This clonotype was found many times. The chain has TRBV7-2 and TRBJ1-1; 8 nucleotides match TRBD1. J gave up 1 base and V 5 bases, and 6 bases lay outside the gene matches. The CDR3 sequence is 15 residues long. From germline, CDR1 is SGHTA and CDR2 FQGNSA. The CDR3 protein is CASSPFQGANTEAFF. The CDR3 bases are TGTGCCAGCAGCCCATTCCAGGGGGCGAACACTGAAGCTTTCTTT.

This sequence joins TRBV20-1 and TRBJ2-2; 10 bases line up with TRBD2. V trimming: 6 bases; J trimming: 2 bases; junction bases outside the gene matches: 6. This CDR3 has 15 residues. Germline V gene sequence: CDR1 DFQATT, CDR2 SNEGSKA (reference sequence). The CDR3: CSAKGTSVNTGELFF. CDR3 nucleotide sequence: TGCAGTGCGAAGGGGACTAGCGTTAACACCGGGGAGCTGTTTTTT.

This clonotype was seen ten or more times. The chain couples TRBV7-2 to TRBJ2-5; D may be TRBD2 (6 bases). The CDR3 spans 15 residues. CDR1 is SGHTA and CDR2 is FQGNSA in the germline V gene. Trimming took off 4 bases at V and 5 bases at J, with 17 bases between the two ends. CDR3 protein: CASSSLGTGEETQYF. The CDR3 DNA follows: TGTGCCAGCAGCTCCCTCGGGACGGGGGAGGAGACCCAGTACTTC.

At least ten counts were recorded for this clonotype. The rearrangement uses TRBV12-3 or TRBV12-4 and TRBJ1-1, with a tentative D call TRBD1 (5 bases). Trimming cost V 2 bases and J 8 bases, with 15 bases left between them. The CDR3 is 14 residues long. CDR3 region: CASSLRPPGLEAFF. The CDR3 region has the DNA TGTGCCAGCAGTTTACGGCCCCCGGGACTCGAAGCTTTCTTT.

In the case of this clonotype: A far larger clone is off by one base, so a read error is likely. The rearrangement links TRBV11-2 to TRBJ2-7; D ambiguous. CDR3 length: 16 amino acids. Germline assignment: CDR1 SGHAT and CDR2 FQNNGV. V was trimmed by 1 base and J by 7 bases, leaving 20 bases between them. The DNA of the CDR3 is TGTGCCAGCAGCTTAGCGGGCCTTGGTCTCTACAATGAGCAGTACTTC. Its translation: CASSLAGLGLYNEQYF.

V usage is TRBV10-2 and J usage is TRBJ1-5; possible D gene TRBD1, 6 bases. Germline V gene data show CDR1 as WSHSY and CDR2 as SAAADI. The CDR3 spans 15 residues. Between the trimmed V and J ends, which lost 6 bases and 0 bases, there was a span of 12 bases. Here the CDR3 reads CASREGGYSNQPQHF. The DNA for the CDR3 is TGCGCCAGCAGGGAGGGGGGGTATAGCAATCAGCCCCAGCATTTT.